The clone carrying this TCR beta chain occurred once. Losses at the gene ends were 3 bases for V and 4 bases for J; bases not matched to a gene: 2. Germline CDR1 MNHNS, CDR2 SASEGT. The CDR3 consists of 14 residues. In the naive CD8 group, cells lacked CD45RO and were positively selected for CCR7, so terminally differentiated effector memory CD45RA+ cells were left out. The source of the sample is a study of shared clonotypes between healthy human individuals. Libraries were prepared by immunoSEQ multiplex PCR; TCRdb keeps only in-frame clonotypes and omits some of them. The data show about 700,000 clones, approximately 90% seen once.

The clonotype originates from a man aged 25-45 years in good health. V and J are TRBV6-1 and TRBJ1-1; 10 nucleotides match TRBD1. The sequenced sample consisted of naive CD8+ T cells sorted from blood. The CDR3, as DNA: TGTGCCAGCAGTGAGGACAGGGGGTTCACTGAAGCTTTCTTT. Protein: CASSEDRGFTEAFF.